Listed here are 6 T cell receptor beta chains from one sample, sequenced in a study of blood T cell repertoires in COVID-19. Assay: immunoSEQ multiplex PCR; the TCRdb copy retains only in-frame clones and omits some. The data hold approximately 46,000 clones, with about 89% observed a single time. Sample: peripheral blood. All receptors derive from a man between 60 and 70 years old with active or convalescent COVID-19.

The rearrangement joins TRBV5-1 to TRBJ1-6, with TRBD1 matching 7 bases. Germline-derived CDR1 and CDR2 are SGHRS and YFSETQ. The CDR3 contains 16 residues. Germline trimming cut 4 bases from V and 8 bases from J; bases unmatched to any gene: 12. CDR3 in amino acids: CASSQGTANLDSPLHF. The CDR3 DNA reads TGCGCCAGCAGCCAAGGGACAGCAAATTTGGATTCACCCCTCCACTTT.

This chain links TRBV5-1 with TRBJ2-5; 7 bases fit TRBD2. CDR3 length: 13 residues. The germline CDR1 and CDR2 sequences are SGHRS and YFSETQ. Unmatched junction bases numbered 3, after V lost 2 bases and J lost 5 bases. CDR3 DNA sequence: TGCGCCAGCAGCTTAGCGGGGCGGGAGACCCAGTACTTC. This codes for CASSLAGRETQYF.

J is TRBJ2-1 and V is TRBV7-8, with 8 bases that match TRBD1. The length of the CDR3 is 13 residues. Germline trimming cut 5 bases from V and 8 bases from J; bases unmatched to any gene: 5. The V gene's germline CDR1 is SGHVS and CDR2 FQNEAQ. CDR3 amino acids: CASSDQGAHEQFF. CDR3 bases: TGTGCCAGCAGCGATCAGGGGGCACATGAGCAGTTCTTC.

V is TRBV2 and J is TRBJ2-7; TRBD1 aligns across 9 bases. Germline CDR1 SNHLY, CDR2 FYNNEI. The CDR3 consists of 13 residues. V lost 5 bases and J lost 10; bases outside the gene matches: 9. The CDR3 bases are TGTGCCAGCAGTACGGGGACAGGGAATTTCCAGTACTTC. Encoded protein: CASSTGTGNFQYF.

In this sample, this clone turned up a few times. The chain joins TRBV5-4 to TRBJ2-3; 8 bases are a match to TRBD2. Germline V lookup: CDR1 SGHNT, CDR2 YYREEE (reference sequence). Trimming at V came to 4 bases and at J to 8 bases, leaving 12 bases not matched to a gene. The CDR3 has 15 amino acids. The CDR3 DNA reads TGTGCCAGCAGCCCCCAGTACGGGAGGGGCAGTACGCAGTATTTT. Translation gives CASSPQYGRGSTQYF.

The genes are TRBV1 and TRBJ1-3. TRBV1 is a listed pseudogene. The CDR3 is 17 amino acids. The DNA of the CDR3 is TGCACCAGCAGCCCCGGGAGGGGTAGAAGCTCTGGAAACACCATATATTTT. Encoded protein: CTSSPGRGRSSGNTIYF.